A single sample is the source of the 7 T cell receptor beta chains below, sequenced in a study of blood T cell repertoires in COVID-19. Libraries were prepared by immunoSEQ multiplex PCR; TCRdb keeps only in-frame clonotypes and omits some of them. The table lists 200,000 to 250,000 clones, more than 75% of them singletons. The source material was peripheral blood. These receptors came from an older man with acute or convalescent COVID-19.

This clone was picked up one time. This CDR3 is CASSLGQRDGYTF. The CDR3 coding sequence is TGTGCCAGCAGCCTGGGACAGCGAGATGGCTACACCTTC. J is TRBJ1-2 and V is TRBV6-5, with 7 nucleotides matching TRBD1. Germline V gene lookup returns CDR1 MNHEY and CDR2 SVGAGI. The CDR3 has 13 amino acids. V shed 6 bases, J shed 6 bases, and the junction held 7 bases outside the gene matches.

The chain couples TRBV2 to TRBJ1-5; 9 nucleotides align to TRBD1. V lost 6 bases and J lost 4; bases outside the gene matches: 7. The germline V gene has CDR1 SNHLY and CDR2 FYNNEI. The CDR3 sequence is 15 residues long. Here the CDR3 reads CASSQSGQGNQPQHF. The CDR3 region has the DNA TGTGCCAGCAGCCAATCGGGACAGGGAAATCAGCCCCAGCATTTT. Combining the CDR3 with reference TRBV2 and TRBJ1-5 gives the whole variable domain EPEVTQTPSHQVTQMGQEVILRCVPISNHLYFYWYRQILGQKVEFLVSFYNNEISEKSEIFDDQFSVERPDGSNFTLKIRSTKLEDSAMYFCASSQSGQGNQPQHFGDGTRLSIL.

J is TRBJ2-7 and V is TRBV28; a weak D match, TRBD2 (5 bases). CDR3 length equals 13 residues. Germline values: CDR1 MDHEN, CDR2 SYDVKM. V lost 8 bases, J lost 0 bases, and 11 bases lay in between. CDR3 protein: CASCTGVSYEQYF. The CDR3 DNA sequence: TGTGCCAGCTGCACCGGGGTCTCCTACGAGCAGTACTTC. The complete variable domain, with remaining parts taken from reference TRBV28 and TRBJ2-7, reads DVKVTQSSRYLVKRTGEKVFLECVQDMDHENMFWYRQDPGLGLRLIYFSYDVKMKEKGDIPEGYSVSREKKERFSLILESASTNQTSMYLCASCTGVSYEQYFGPGTRLTVT.

The rearrangement uses TRBV6-2 or TRBV6-3 and TRBJ1-5; no reliable D call. From germline, CDR1 is MNHEY and CDR2 SVGEGT. CDR3 length equals 14 residues. Trimming stripped 6 bases from V and 0 bases from J, with 9 bases between. DNA for the CDR3: TGTGCCAGCAGCAGACTTGATAGCAATCAGCCCCAGCATTTT. The encoded protein is CASSRLDSNQPQHF.

The chain combines TRBV5-4 with TRBJ2-5; D call uncertain. The CDR3 runs 14 residues. Trimming left V 4 bases short and J 0 bases short, with 10 bases between. CDR1 is SGHNT, CDR2 YYREEE, per germline (reference sequence). The CDR3 protein is CASSPPGDQETQYF. The CDR3 DNA is TGTGCCAGCAGCCCGCCCGGAGACCAAGAGACCCAGTACTTC.

V usage is TRBV3-1 (or the pseudogene TRBV3-2) and J usage is TRBJ2-4; D call uncertain. This CDR3 contains 15 residues. CDR1 is LGHDT and CDR2 is YNNKEL in the germline V gene (reference sequence). V was clipped by 2 bases and J by 4 bases, with 12 bases between them. The CDR3 DNA sequence: TGTGCCAGCAGCCAATTCAGCAGGTTGAAAAACATTCAGTACTTC. It encodes CASSQFSRLKNIQYF.

V is TRBV10-3 and J is TRBJ2-1; 10 bases are shared with TRBD1. CDR3 length: 14 residues. Germline CDR1 is ENHRY and CDR2 is SYGVKD. V gave up 7 bases and J gave up 8 bases; unmatched junction bases: 8. The CDR3 DNA reads TGTGCCATCAAAGCGACAGGGGGCGGTGATGAGCAGTTCTTC. Residues: CAIKATGGGDEQFF.